This T cell receptor beta chain appears in the sequencing data of a study of vaccination effects on CD4 cells after COVID-19. Points from the study as a whole: Late in the post-vaccination period, infection-induced and vaccine-induced clones underwent marked clonal contraction. The study, lacking early post-infection timepoints, had few convalescent patients.

The assay was immunoSEQ multiplex PCR, and TCRdb's table has in-frame clones only and misses some. Found here are tens of thousands of clones, roughly three quarters of them singletons; the top ten hold over 4%. Worth noting for this clone: Its target is not known.

Trimming pared 2 bases from V and 1 base from J, leaving 11 bases between. Per the germline V gene, CDR1 is MNHEY and CDR2 is SVGAGI. CDR3 size: 16 residues. Viral peptide pool expansion of antigen-specific CD4+ T cells preceded sequencing in the ViraFEST assay. Subsequent to a culture period of around 10 days, CD4+ T cells were isolated. People in the vaccine group had not been infected with SARS-CoV-2 before, and their nucleocapsid antibodies were negative. Peptides at roughly 10 ug/ml and IL-2 at around 9.3 IU/ml were added to approximately 2 million PBMC per well. On both days 3 and 7, half of the culture medium was replaced with IL-2 medium.

The chain combines TRBV6-5 with TRBJ2-2; unclear D gene. The specimen was CD4+ T cells from PBMCs cultured with HCoV-OC43 spike peptides, collected before COVID-19 vaccination. Indicated subset: HCoV-OC43 spike overlapping peptide pool stimulation. This receptor was obtained from a human donor who received a COVID-19 vaccine. DNA for the CDR3: TGTGCCAGCAGTTACGGTCGACCGCAGAACACCGGGGAGCTGTTTTTT. Its translation: CASSYGRPQNTGELFF.